The present TCR beta chain was sequenced within a study of molecular identifiers for immune sequencing clone quantification. Remarks on this clonotype: Its specificity is unknown. This may stem from a read error, because a much larger clone lies one nucleotide away.

TCRdb re-analysed the PCR reads in MiXCR, keeping a single row per CDR3 protein. The table has hundreds of thousands of distinct CDR3 sequences, 25% seen once; the top ten hold 0.78%. The naive CD8 libraries originated from between roughly 20,000 and 1,000,000 sorted cells and drew on 10%, 30% or 50% RNA. As CD8+CD4-CCR7+CD45RA+ cells, naive CD8 T cells were sorted. Findings of the study overall: Barcodes shared by identical TCR molecules could lead to underestimated sizes of highly expanded clones.

J lost 2 bases, V lost 0 bases, and 14 bases had no gene match. This CDR3 is 20 amino acids long. Germline V lookup: CDR1 LNHDA, CDR2 SQIVND (reference sequence). This sequence joins TRBV19 and TRBJ2-3, with 10 bases fitting TRBD2. Sequenced: naive CD8+ T cells from blood, with Jurkat cell RNA spiked in. Specified subset: FACS-sorted CD8+CD4-CCR7+CD45RA+ naive T cells. The TCR originated in a human donor in good health. Some libraries in this study had Jurkat cell RNA spiked in. The CDR3 sequence: CASSIDTREASGGITDTQYF. CDR3 DNA sequence: TGTGCCAGTAGTATAGATACCCGAGAGGCTAGCGGGGGCATCACAGATACGCAGTATTTT. Drawing the rest from reference TRBV19 and TRBJ2-3, the complete variable domain is DGGITQSPKYLFRKEGQNVTLSCEQNLNHDAMYWYRQDPGQGLRLIYYSQIVNDFQKGDIAEGYSVSREKKESFPLTVTSAQKNPTAFYLCASSIDTREASGGITDTQYFGPGTRLTVL.